These 15 T cell receptor beta chains came from one sample sequenced in a study of T cells in Graves' hyperthyroidism and ophthalmopathy. What was amplified from RNA transcripts were TCR beta CDR3 regions. First-round RT-PCR targeting the TCR CDR3 was performed with the HTBI primer set. TCRdb reprocessed the multiplex PCR reads with MiXCR, giving one entry per CDR3 protein. The sample holds about 380,000 distinct CDR3 sequences, roughly 13% seen once. Source material: blood. The origin of the receptors is a man aged 25-40 years with Graves' hyperthyroidism that later progressed to Graves' ophthalmopathy.

As concerns this clonotype: This may come from a read error, since a much larger clone is one base off. The V gene is TRBV6-5, the J gene TRBJ1-1, with D tentatively TRBD1 (5 bases). This CDR3 region has 14 residues. Germline V CDR1 and CDR2: MNHEY, SVGAGI. The CDR3 sequence is CASSYRRDGTEALF. In DNA form, the CDR3 reads TGTGCCAGCAGTTATCGCAGGGATGGGACTGAAGCTCTCTTT.

The rearrangement links TRBV7-3 to TRBJ1-6; 7 nucleotides agree with TRBD1. Looked up from germline, CDR1 is SGHTA and CDR2 is FQGTGA. Unmatched junction bases numbered 7, after V lost 4 bases and J lost 7 bases. The CDR3 sequence is 15 residues long. The CDR3 DNA reads as TGTGCCAGCAGCTGGGAGACAGGGTGGAATTCACCCCTCCACTTT. The encoded protein is CASSWETGWNSPLHF. Combining the CDR3 with reference TRBV7-3 and TRBJ1-6 gives the whole variable domain GAGVSQTPSNKVTEKGKYVELRCDPISGHTALYWYRQSLGQGPEFLIYFQGTGAADDSGLPNDRFFAVRPEGSVSTLKIQRTERGDSAVYLCASSWETGWNSPLHFGNGTRLTVT.

This chain uses TRBV5-1 with TRBJ1-1; 7 bases fit TRBD1. The CDR3 sequence is 14 residues long. V trimming: 6 bases; J trimming: 4 bases; junction bases outside the gene matches: 9. Germline V CDR1 and CDR2: SGHRS, YFSETQ. The CDR3 sequence is CASKEGAWGTEAFF. CDR3 sequence (DNA): TGCGCCAGCAAAGAGGGGGCTTGGGGCACTGAAGCTTTCTTT.

This clonotype was seen many times. The genes are TRBV7-8 and TRBJ2-1; 11 bases are a match to TRBD2. This CDR3 spans 16 amino acids. Germline V gene data show CDR1 as SGHVS and CDR2 as FQNEAQ. V lost 4 bases and J lost 1; bases outside the gene matches: 3. CDR3 in DNA: TGTGCCAGCAGCTCCCTAGCGGGGGGTTCCTACAATGAGCAGTTCTTC. It is translated as CASSSLAGGSYNEQFF. Filled out from reference TRBV7-8 and TRBJ2-1, the complete variable domain reads GAGVSQSPRYKVAKRGQDVALRCDPISGHVSLFWYQQALGQGPEFLTYFQNEAQLDKSGLPSDRFFAERPEGSVSTLKIQRTQQEDSAVYLCASSSLAGGSYNEQFFGPGTRLTVL.

This clonotype has at least ten counts. This chain uses TRBV3-1 with TRBJ1-1; unclear D gene. The V end lost 2 bases, the J end lost 1 base, and 5 bases lay between the germline ends. The CDR3 runs to 13 residues. Germline V lookup: CDR1 LGHDT, CDR2 YNNKEL (reference sequence). CDR3 in DNA: TGTGCCAGCAGCCAAATCCAGAACACTGAAGCTTTCTTT. This sequence encodes CASSQIQNTEAFF.

This clonotype occurred many times. This sequence joins TRBV11-2 and TRBJ2-3; weak D call: TRBD2 (6 bases). Trimming took 5 bases from V and 1 from J, leaving 13 bases between them. The CDR3 covers 15 residues. Germline CDR1 and CDR2: SGHAT and FQNNGV. The CDR3 loop reads CASSTGDSRTDTQYF. CDR3 DNA: TGTGCCAGCAGCACTGGGGACTCGCGCACAGATACGCAGTATTTT.

This clonotype was detected ten times or more. The CDR3 nucleotides read TGTGCCAGCGGAAGGAAACAGGGGAACACCGGGGAGCTGTTTTTT. Translation gives CASGRKQGNTGELFF. This sequence joins TRBV7-3 and TRBJ2-2; maybe TRBD1 (6 bases). V lost 8 bases and J 1 base, leaving 14 bases between the germline ends. Germline V gene lookup returns CDR1 SGHTA and CDR2 FQGTGA. CDR3 length equals 15 residues.

Only a few counts were recorded for this clonotype. The chain couples TRBV30 to TRBJ2-3, with a possible D match to TRBD1 (6 bases). Germline CDR1 GTSNPN, CDR2 SVGIG (reference sequence). Trimming took off 5 bases at V and 3 bases at J, with 9 bases between the two ends. The CDR3 sequence is 12 residues long. The CDR3 here is CAWATGTDTQYF. CDR3 sequence (DNA): TGTGCCTGGGCTACAGGGACAGATACGCAGTATTTT.

The rearrangement joins TRBV6-5 to TRBJ2-7; 10 bases are shared with TRBD1. Per germline, CDR1 MNHEY and CDR2 SVGAGI. The CDR3 consists of 14 residues. V gave up 4 bases and J gave up 6 bases; unmatched junction bases: 6. CDR3 nucleotide sequence: TGTGCCAGCAGTTTCCGGGACAGGGGCGCCGAGCAGTACTTC. As protein: CASSFRDRGAEQYF.

The rearrangement links TRBV19 to TRBJ1-1; possibly TRBD1 for D (5 bases). The germline CDR1 and CDR2 sequences are LNHDA and SQIVND (reference sequence). CDR3 size: 16 residues. V gave up 6 bases and J gave up 6 bases, with 23 bases separating them. CDR3: CASRIRGGLGYAEAFF. The CDR3 DNA is TGTGCCAGTAGGATACGGGGGGGATTGGGCTACGCTGAAGCTTTCTTT.

This clonotype was detected only a few times. The chain combines TRBV28 with TRBJ2-4; 7 bases line up with TRBD1. Germline V gene data show CDR1 as MDHEN and CDR2 as SYDVKM. The CDR3 extends over 16 amino acids. V lost 5 bases and J lost 3; bases outside the gene matches: 10. In nucleotides, the CDR3 is TGTGCCAGCAGTCAAGACAGGGTCCTTGACAAAAACATTCAGTACTTC. It is translated as CASSQDRVLDKNIQYF.

This clonotype was seen ten or more times. This chain links TRBV5-1 with TRBJ1-4; 12 bases line up with TRBD1. The V and J ends lost 4 bases and 8 bases, in that order; junction bases with no gene match: 12. CDR1 SGHRS and CDR2 YFSETQ come from the germline V gene. CDR3 length: 17 amino acids. As DNA, the CDR3 is TGCGCCAGCAGCCCCCGCGGGACAGGGGGCGACGGGGAAAAACTGTTTTTT. Its protein is CASSPRGTGGDGEKLFF.

Many counts were recorded for this clonotype. The genes are TRBV12-3 or TRBV12-4 and TRBJ1-1; D remains unclear. With 5 bases removed from V and 1 base from J, the gap between germline ends came to 8 bases. The CDR3 runs 13 residues. The CDR3 spells CASSPAANTEAFF. The CDR3 coding sequence is TGTGCCAGCAGTCCCGCTGCGAACACTGAAGCTTTCTTT.

This clonotype was picked up many times. This sequence joins TRBV12-3 or TRBV12-4 and TRBJ2-1; no reliable D call. Trimming shortened V by 5 bases and J by 3 bases, and 8 bases separated the two germline ends. CDR3 length: 13 residues. DNA for the CDR3: TGTGCCAGCAGTGTGGCAGTCTACAATGAGCAGTTCTTC. Translation gives CASSVAVYNEQFF.

This clonotype was counted many times. The chain joins TRBV20-1 to TRBJ1-1, with D unclear. Deletions cut 5 bases from V and 4 bases from J, with 11 bases between. CDR1 and CDR2 from the germline V gene are DFQATT and SNEGSKA (reference sequence). CDR3 length: 12 amino acids. Here the CDR3 reads CSADSRRTEAFF. The CDR3 region has the DNA TGCAGTGCTGACTCCCGACGCACTGAAGCTTTCTTT.